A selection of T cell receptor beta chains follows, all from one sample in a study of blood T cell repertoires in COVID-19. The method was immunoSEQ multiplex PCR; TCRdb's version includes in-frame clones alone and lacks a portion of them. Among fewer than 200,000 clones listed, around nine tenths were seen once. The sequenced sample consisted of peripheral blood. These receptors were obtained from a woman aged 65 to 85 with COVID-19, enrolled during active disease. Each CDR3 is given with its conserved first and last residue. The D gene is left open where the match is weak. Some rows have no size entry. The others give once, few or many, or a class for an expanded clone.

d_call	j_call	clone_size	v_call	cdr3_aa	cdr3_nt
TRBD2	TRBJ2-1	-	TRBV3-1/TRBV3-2	CASSDSGSSYNEQFF	TGTGCCAGCAGCGATAGCGGGAGTTCCTACAATGAGCAGTTCTTC
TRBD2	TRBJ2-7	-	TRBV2	CASSPRLAGTYEQYF	TGTGCCAGCAGCCCCCGACTAGCGGGAACTTACGAGCAGTACTTC
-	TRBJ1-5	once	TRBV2	CASAADNQPQHF	TGTGCCAGCGCGGCGGACAATCAGCCCCAGCATTTT
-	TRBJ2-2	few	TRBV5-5	CASRLEPGELFF	TGTGCCAGCAGACTAGAACCCGGGGAGCTGTTTTTT
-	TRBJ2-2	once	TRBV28	CASSLTGYRTGELFF	TGTGCCAGCAGTTTAACAGGGTACCGCACCGGGGAGCTGTTTTTT
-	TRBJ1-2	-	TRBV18	CASSPTGLNGDNGYTF	TGTGCCAGCTCACCCACAGGCCTGAATGGGGACAATGGCTACACCTTC
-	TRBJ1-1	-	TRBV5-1	CASSSTTGNTEAFF	TGCGCCAGCAGCTCAACTACAGGGAACACTGAAGCTTTCTTT
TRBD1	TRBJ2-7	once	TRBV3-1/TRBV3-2	CASSRGQGHDEQYF	TGTGCCAGCAGCCGGGGACAGGGTCATGACGAGCAGTACTTC
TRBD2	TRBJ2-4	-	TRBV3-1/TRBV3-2	CASSHLAGGTSF	TGTGCCAGCAGCCATTTAGCGGGAGGTACCTCCTTC
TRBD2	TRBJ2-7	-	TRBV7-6	CASSVRGATYEQYF	TGTGCCAGCAGCGTGCGGGGGGCGACCTACGAGCAGTACTTC
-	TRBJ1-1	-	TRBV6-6	CASLRRGNTEAFF	TGTGCCAGCCTACGCAGGGGGAACACTGAAGCTTTCTTT
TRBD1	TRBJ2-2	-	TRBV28	CASSSPGQGDSGELFF	TGTGCCAGCAGTAGTCCGGGACAGGGGGATTCCGGGGAGCTGTTTTTT
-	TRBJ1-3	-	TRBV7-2	CASGITRGASGNTIYF	TGTGCCAGCGGAATTACGCGGGGGGCGTCCGGAAACACCATATATTTT
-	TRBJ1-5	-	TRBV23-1	CASSRGQPQHF	TGCGCCAGCAGTCGAGGCCAGCCCCAGCATTTT
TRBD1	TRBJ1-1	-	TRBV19	CASSIAGTGALNTEAFF	TGTGCCAGTAGTATTGCCGGGACAGGGGCTCTGAACACTGAAGCTTTCTTT